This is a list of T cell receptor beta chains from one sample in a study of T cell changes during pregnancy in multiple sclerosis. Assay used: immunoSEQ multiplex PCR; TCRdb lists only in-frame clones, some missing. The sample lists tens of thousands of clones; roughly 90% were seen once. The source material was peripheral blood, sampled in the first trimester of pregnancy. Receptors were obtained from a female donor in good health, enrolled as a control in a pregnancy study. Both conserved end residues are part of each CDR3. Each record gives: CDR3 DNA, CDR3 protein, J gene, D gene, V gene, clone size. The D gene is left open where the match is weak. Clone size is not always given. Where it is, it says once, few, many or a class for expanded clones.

DNA: TGTGCCAGCAGTTCCTTCGGGGGTAGCAGCAATCAGCCCCAGCATTTT
CDR3: CASSSFGGSSNQPQHF
J: TRBJ1-5
D: .
V: TRBV27
size: few

DNA: TGTGCCAGCAGCAGGACTAGCGGGAGGCTTGGGGAGACCCAGTACTTC
CDR3: CASSRTSGRLGETQYF
J: TRBJ2-5
D: TRBD2
V: TRBV5-5
size: few

DNA: TGCGCCAGCAGTCATAGGACTAGCGGGAGTGAAACTACTTTCGATGAGCAGTTCTTC
CDR3: CASSHRTSGSETTFDEQFF
J: TRBJ2-1
D: TRBD2
V: TRBV23-1
size: .

DNA: TGCGCCAGCAGCCAAGACCCCCGACGGTGGCGGCATAATGAAAAACTGTTTTTT
CDR3: CASSQDPRRWRHNEKLFF
J: TRBJ1-4
D: .
V: TRBV4-1
size: .

DNA: TGTGCCAGCAGTGAACGAGACTCGGTTGAGCAGTTCTTC
CDR3: CASSERDSVEQFF
J: TRBJ2-1
D: .
V: TRBV2
size: .

DNA: TGTGCCAGTAGTATAGATCTAGGGGCCGGGACCGGGGAGCTGTTTTTT
CDR3: CASSIDLGAGTGELFF
J: TRBJ2-2
D: .
V: TRBV19
size: .

DNA: TGCGCCAGCAGCCTAAGCGGGAGGGGAGGAACCGGGGAGCTGTTTTTT
CDR3: CASSLSGRGGTGELFF
J: TRBJ2-2
D: TRBD2
V: TRBV4-3
size: .

DNA: TGTGCCAGCAGTCCGACTAGCGCGGGTTCCCTTCAAGATACGCAGTATTTT
CDR3: CASSPTSAGSLQDTQYF
J: TRBJ2-3
D: TRBD2
V: TRBV28
size: .

DNA: TGTGCCGGACAGAGGCAGCTGAGTAATGAAGCTTTCTTT
CDR3: CAGQRQLSNEAFF
J: TRBJ1-1
D: .
V: TRBV7-2
size: few

DNA: TGTGCCAGCAGCTTTACGGGGGGGAGCACAGATACGCAGTATTTT
CDR3: CASSFTGGSTDTQYF
J: TRBJ2-3
D: TRBD2
V: TRBV11-2
size: .

DNA: TGTGCCAGCAGCCAAGCGGGACTAGCAGACTACAATGAGCAGTTCTTC
CDR3: CASSQAGLADYNEQFF
J: TRBJ2-1
D: TRBD2
V: TRBV4-2
size: .

DNA: TGTGCCAGCAGCTCCGGGACTAGTGCAGATACGCAGTATTTT
CDR3: CASSSGTSADTQYF
J: TRBJ2-3
D: TRBD2
V: TRBV7-3
size: .

DNA: TGCAGCGTTGCGGGGAGCTCTGGAAACACCATATATTTT
CDR3: CSVAGSSGNTIYF
J: TRBJ1-3
D: .
V: TRBV29-1
size: .

DNA: TGTGCCACCACGGCGGCAACTGAAGCTTTCTTT
CDR3: CATTAATEAFF
J: TRBJ1-1
D: .
V: TRBV19
size: .

DNA: TGTGCCACCAGCATCAGGTCGGGCGGGGGCAGTACCGGGGAGCTGTTTTTT
CDR3: CATSIRSGGGSTGELFF
J: TRBJ2-2
D: .
V: TRBV15
size: .

DNA: TGTGCCAGCAGCCGCCAGACAGGGGGGTTGTTTTTT
CDR3: CASSRQTGGLFF
J: TRBJ2-2
D: TRBD1
V: TRBV7-3
size: .

DNA: TGCGCCAGCAGCTTGAGGGCTGGGCGGGGAGACACTGAAGCTTTCTTT
CDR3: CASSLRAGRGDTEAFF
J: TRBJ1-1
D: .
V: TRBV5-1
size: .

DNA: TGTGCCAGCAGTCAGGGGGCTGGGGCCAACGTCCTGACTTTC
CDR3: CASSQGAGANVLTF
J: TRBJ2-6
D: TRBD1
V: TRBV7-8
size: .